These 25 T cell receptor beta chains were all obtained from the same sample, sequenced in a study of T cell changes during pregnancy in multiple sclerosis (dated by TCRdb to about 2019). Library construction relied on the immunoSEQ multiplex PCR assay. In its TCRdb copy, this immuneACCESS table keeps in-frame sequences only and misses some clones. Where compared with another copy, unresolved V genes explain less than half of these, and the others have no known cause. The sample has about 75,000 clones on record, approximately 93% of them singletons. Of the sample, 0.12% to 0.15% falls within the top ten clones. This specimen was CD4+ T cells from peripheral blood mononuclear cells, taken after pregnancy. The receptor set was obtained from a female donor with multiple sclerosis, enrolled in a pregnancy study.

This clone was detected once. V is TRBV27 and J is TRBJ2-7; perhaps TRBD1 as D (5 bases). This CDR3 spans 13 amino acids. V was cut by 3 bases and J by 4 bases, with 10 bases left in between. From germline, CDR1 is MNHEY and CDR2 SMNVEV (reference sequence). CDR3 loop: CASSFDSKYEQYF. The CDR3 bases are TGTGCCAGCAGTTTCGACAGCAAATACGAGCAGTACTTC.

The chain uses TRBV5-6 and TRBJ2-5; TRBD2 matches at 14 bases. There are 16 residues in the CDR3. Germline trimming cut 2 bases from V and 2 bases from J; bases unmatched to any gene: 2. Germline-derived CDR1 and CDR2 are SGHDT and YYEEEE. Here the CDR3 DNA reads TGTGCCAGCAGCTTTGGACTAGCGGGGGGACAAGAGACCCAGTACTTC. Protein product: CASSFGLAGGQETQYF. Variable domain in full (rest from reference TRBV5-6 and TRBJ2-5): DAGVTQSPTHLIKTRGQQVTLRCSPKSGHDTVSWYQQALGQGPQFIFQYYEEEERQRGNFPDRFSGHQFPNYSSELNVNALLLGDSALYLCASSFGLAGGQETQYFGPGTRLLVL.

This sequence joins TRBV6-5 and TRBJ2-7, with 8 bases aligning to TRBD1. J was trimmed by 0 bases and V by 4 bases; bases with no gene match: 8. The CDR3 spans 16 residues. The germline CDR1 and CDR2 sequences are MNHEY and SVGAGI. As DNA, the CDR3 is TGTGCCAGCAGTTTCGACAGGGGTCGAAGCTCCTACGAGCAGTACTTC. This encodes CASSFDRGRSSYEQYF.

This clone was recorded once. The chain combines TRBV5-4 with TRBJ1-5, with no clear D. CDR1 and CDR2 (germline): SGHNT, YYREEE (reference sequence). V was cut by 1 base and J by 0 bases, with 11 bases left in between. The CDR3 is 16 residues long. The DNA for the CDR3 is TGTGCCAGCAGCTTGTTCAGGAGGGATAGCAATCAGCCCCAGCATTTT. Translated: CASSLFRRDSNQPQHF. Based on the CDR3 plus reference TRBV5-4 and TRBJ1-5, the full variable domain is ETGVTQSPTHLIKTRGQQVTLRCSSQSGHNTVSWYQQALGQGPQFIFQYYREEENGRGNFPPRFSGLQFPNYSSELNVNALELDDSALYLCASSLFRRDSNQPQHFGDGTRLSIL.

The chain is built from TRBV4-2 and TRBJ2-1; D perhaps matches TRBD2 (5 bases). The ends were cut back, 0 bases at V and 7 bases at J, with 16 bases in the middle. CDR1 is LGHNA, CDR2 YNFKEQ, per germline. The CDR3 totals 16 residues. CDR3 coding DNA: TGTGCCAGCAGCCAAGATCTGACGGACTCACTAAATGAGCAGTTCTTC. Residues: CASSQDLTDSLNEQFF.

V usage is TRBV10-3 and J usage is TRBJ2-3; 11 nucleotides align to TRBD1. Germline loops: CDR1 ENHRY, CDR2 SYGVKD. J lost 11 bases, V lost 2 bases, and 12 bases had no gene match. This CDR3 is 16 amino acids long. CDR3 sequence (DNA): TGTGCCATCAGTGAGCCGGGACAGGGGGGGGAATCGAGGCAGTATTTT. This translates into CAISEPGQGGESRQYF.

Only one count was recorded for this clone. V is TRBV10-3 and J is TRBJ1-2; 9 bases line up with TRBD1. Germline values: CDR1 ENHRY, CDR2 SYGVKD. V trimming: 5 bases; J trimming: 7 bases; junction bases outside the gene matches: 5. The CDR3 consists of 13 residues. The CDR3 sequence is CAISFSTGGGYTF. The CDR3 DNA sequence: TGTGCCATCAGTTTTTCGACAGGGGGTGGCTACACCTTC.

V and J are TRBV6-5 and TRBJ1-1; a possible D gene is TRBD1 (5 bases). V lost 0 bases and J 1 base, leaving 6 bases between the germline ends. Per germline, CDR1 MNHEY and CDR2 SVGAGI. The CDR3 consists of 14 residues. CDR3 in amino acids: CASSYSGANTEAFF. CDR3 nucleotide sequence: TGTGCCAGCAGTTACTCTGGGGCGAACACTGAAGCTTTCTTT.

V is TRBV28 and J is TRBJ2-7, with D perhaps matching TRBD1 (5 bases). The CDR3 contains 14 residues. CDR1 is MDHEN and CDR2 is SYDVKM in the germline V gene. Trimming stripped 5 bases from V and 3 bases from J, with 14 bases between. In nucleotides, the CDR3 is TGTGCCAGCAGTGCCAGCAGGGTTGTCTACGAGCAGTACTTC. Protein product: CASSASRVVYEQYF.

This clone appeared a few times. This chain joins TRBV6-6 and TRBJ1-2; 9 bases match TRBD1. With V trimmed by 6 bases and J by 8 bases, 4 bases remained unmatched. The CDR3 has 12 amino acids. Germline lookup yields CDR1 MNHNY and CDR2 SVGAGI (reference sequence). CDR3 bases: TGTGCCAGCAGGGACAGGGGATGGGGCTACACCTTC. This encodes CASRDRGWGYTF.

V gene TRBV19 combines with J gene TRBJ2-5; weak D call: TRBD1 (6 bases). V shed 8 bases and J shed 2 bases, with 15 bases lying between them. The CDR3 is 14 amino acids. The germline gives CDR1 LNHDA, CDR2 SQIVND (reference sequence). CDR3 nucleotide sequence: TGTGCCAGTGGGCACGGGACACCGCAAGAGACCCAGTACTTC. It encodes CASGHGTPQETQYF.

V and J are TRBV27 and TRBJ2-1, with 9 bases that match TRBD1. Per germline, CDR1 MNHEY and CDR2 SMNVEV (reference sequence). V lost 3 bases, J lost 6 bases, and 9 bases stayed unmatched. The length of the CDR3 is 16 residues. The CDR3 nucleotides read TGTGCCAGCAGTTTGCGCCGGGACAGGGTGGGCAATGAGCAGTTCTTC. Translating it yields CASSLRRDRVGNEQFF.

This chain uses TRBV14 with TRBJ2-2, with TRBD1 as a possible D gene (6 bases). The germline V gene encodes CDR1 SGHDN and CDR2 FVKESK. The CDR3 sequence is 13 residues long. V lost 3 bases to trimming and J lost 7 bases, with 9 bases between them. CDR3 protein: CASSHWGHGELFF. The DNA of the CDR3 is TGTGCCAGCAGCCATTGGGGGCACGGGGAGCTGTTTTTT.

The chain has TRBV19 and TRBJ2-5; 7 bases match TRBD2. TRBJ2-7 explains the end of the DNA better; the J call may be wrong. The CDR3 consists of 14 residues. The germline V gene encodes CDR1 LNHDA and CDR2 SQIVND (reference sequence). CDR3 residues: CATAPPGLPAEQYF. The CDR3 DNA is TGTGCCACCGCACCCCCGGGACTACCTGCCGAGCAGTACTTC.

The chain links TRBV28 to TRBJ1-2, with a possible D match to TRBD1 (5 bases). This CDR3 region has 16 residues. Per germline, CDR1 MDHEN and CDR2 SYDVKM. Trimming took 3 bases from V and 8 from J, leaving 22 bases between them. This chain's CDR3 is CASSFPLLRGSDGYTF. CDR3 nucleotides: TGTGCCAGCAGTTTTCCCCTCTTGCGGGGCTCGGACGGCTACACCTTC.

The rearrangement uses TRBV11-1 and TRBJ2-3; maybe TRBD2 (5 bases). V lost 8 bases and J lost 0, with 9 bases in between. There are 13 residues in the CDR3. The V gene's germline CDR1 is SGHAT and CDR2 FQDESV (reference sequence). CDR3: CASGRRSTDTQYF. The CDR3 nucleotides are TGTGCCAGCGGACGGAGGAGCACAGATACGCAGTATTTT.

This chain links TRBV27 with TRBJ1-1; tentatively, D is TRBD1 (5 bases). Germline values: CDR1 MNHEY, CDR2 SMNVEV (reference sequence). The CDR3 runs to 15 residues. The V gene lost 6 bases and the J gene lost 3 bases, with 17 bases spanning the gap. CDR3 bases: TGTGCCAGCAGCCCTTCGAGTTTGGGGCACACTGAAGCTTTCTTT. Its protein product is CASSPSSLGHTEAFF.

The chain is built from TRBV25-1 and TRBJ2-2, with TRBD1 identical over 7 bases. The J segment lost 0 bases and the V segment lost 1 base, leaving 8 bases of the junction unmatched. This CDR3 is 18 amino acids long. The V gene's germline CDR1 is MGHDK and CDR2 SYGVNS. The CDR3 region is CASSELVVGTANTGELFF. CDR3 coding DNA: TGTGCCAGCAGTGAATTGGTTGTGGGGACAGCGAACACCGGGGAGCTGTTTTTT.

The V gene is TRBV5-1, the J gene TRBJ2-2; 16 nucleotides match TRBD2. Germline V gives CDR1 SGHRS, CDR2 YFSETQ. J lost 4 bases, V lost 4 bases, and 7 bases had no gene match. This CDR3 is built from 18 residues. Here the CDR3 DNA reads TGCGCCAGCAGCACGGGACTAGCGGGAGGGAGATTCACCGGGGAGCTGTTTTTT. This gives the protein CASSTGLAGGRFTGELFF.

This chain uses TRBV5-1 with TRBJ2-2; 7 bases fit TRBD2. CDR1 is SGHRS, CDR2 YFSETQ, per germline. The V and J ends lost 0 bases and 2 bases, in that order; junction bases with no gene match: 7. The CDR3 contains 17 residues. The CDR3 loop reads CASSLAVAGVNTGELFF. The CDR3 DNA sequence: TGCGCCAGCAGCTTGGCCGTCGCGGGAGTAAACACCGGGGAGCTGTTTTTT.

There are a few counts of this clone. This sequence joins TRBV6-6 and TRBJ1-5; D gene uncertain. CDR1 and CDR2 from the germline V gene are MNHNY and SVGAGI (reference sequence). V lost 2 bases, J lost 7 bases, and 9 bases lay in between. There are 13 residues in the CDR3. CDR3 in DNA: TGTGCCAGCAGTTACACAGCCGACCAGCCCCAGCATTTT. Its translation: CASSYTADQPQHF.

DNA of the CDR3: TGTGCCAGCAGCTTCCCGACAGGTGGGACAGATACGCAGTATTTT. It codes for CASSFPTGGTDTQYF. The chain carries TRBV5-4 and TRBJ2-3; a weak D match, TRBD1 (6 bases). Germline CDR1 and CDR2: SGHNT and YYREEE (reference sequence). CDR3 length: 15 residues. The V end lost 2 bases, the J end lost 3 bases, and 13 bases lay between the germline ends.

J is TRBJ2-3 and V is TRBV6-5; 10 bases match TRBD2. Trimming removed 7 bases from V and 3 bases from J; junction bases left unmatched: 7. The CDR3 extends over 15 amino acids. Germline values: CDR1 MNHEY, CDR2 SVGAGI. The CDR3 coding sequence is TGTGCCAGCAAACCTAGCGGGAGAGGTACAGATACGCAGTATTTT. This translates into CASKPSGRGTDTQYF.

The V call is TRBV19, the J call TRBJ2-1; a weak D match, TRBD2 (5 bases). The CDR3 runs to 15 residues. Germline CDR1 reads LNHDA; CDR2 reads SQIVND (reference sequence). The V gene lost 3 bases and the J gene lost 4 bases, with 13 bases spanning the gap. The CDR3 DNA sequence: TGTGCCAGTAGTATTGCCAGCGGAATATACAATGAGCAGTTCTTC. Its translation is CASSIASGIYNEQFF.

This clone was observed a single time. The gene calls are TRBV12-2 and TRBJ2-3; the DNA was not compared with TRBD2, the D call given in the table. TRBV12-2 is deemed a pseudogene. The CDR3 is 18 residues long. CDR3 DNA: TGTGCAAGTCGCTTAGCGGGGGGGGGTAGCGGGAGTCGAGATACGCAGTATTTT. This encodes CASRLAGGGSGSRDTQYF.